What follows are 2 T cell receptor beta chains derived from one specimen sequenced in a study of blood T cell repertoires in COVID-19. TCRdb keeps only in-frame clones here, not all; method: immunoSEQ multiplex PCR. Of over 130,000 clones listed, around 87% are singletons. The sequenced material came from peripheral blood. The receptors shown here come from a human donor in a cohort sampled during active COVID-19.

The rearrangement links TRBV13 to TRBJ1-3; unclear D gene. The CDR3 is made up of 17 amino acids. V lost 0 bases to trimming and J lost 1 base, with 13 bases between them. Germline loops: CDR1 PRHDT, CDR2 FYEKMQ (reference sequence). The CDR3 sequence is CASSLGRSARSGNTIYF. The CDR3 DNA reads as TGTGCCAGCAGCTTAGGGAGATCAGCCAGGTCTGGAAACACCATATATTTT.

V is TRBV19 and J is TRBJ1-5, with 9 positions matching TRBD1. Germline CDR1 reads LNHDA; CDR2 reads SQIVND (reference sequence). The CDR3 extends over 16 amino acids. J lost 5 bases, V lost 3 bases, and 8 bases had no gene match. CDR3 residues: CASSIGTGIGDQPQHF. The CDR3 DNA follows: TGTGCCAGTAGTATTGGGACAGGGATCGGGGATCAGCCCCAGCATTTT.